This T cell receptor (beta chain) comes out of a study of sequential checkpoint blockade in melanoma. TCRdb's table, derived via immunoSEQ multiplex PCR, lists solely in-frame clones and lacks some. The data hold over a thousand clones, with around 25% observed a single time. Stated treatment: randomized to nivolumab then ipilimumab (arm A) or the reverse (arm B). V lost 7 bases to trimming and J lost 2 bases; unmatched junction nucleotides: 10. This CDR3 region has 15 residues. Germline V gene lookup returns CDR1 SGHVS and CDR2 FNYEAQ. The chain joins TRBV7-6 to TRBJ2-7; TRBD1 aligns across 8 bases. The TCR was taken from a human donor with melanoma. Material: tumor tissue (inferred from file names), obtained from a patient given nivolumab and ipilimumab in sequence. The CDR3 coding sequence is TGTGCCAGCATACACGGACAGGGCCTCGCCTACGAGCAGTACTTC. Its translation is CASIHGQGLAYEQYF.